The 3 T cell receptor beta chains listed next were all sequenced from one sample in a study of blood T cells in healthy people across ages. A sample-barcoded 5' primer and a J-beta primer mix were used in a second PCR of about 6 to 12 cycles. From the 5' RACE reads, TCRdb called clonotypes with MiXCR, one entry per CDR3 protein. The table shows over 1,500,000 distinct CDR3 sequences, with roughly two fifths occurring only once. Material: blood. The receptors originated from a human donor in good health.

About this clonotype itself: Germline is not matched at one junction end, which may reflect a read error. DNA of the CDR3: TGTGCCAACAGCTTAGAAGGGGGGGATGAGCAGTTCTTC. Encoded protein: CANSLEGGDEQFF. The V gene is TRBV11-3, the J gene TRBJ2-1; TRBD2 might be the D (7 bases). Germline assignment: CDR1 SGHNT and CDR2 YENEEA. The CDR3 is 13 residues long.

As DNA, the CDR3 is TGTGCCAGCAGTTTATGGGCAGGGATCCCCCCCGGGCAGCCCCAGCATTTT. Its protein product is CASSLWAGIPPGQPQHF. The chain joins TRBV27 to TRBJ1-5; D may be TRBD1 (5 bases). Trimming pared 1 base from V and 7 bases from J, leaving 20 bases between. Germline lookup yields CDR1 MNHEY and CDR2 SMNVEV (reference sequence). This CDR3 is 17 amino acids long.

The chain recombines TRBV19 with TRBJ2-1; the D is unclear. The length of the CDR3 is 11 residues. Deletions cut 10 bases from V and 2 bases from J, with 6 bases between. Germline CDR1 is LNHDA and CDR2 is SQIVND (reference sequence). The CDR3 nucleotides are TGTGCCACCCAAACCTACAATGAGCAGTTCTTC. Amino acid sequence: CATQTYNEQFF.